This TCR beta chain emerged from a study of T-cell memory formation after mild COVID-19. The germline gives CDR1 MNHEY, CDR2 SVGAGI. Trimming at V came to 2 bases and at J to 5 bases, leaving 8 bases not matched to a gene. The length of the CDR3 is 15 residues. A 5'RACE reaction primed in the constant segment made cDNA libraries of TCR alpha and TCR beta, and these carried sample barcodes and UMIs. Each CDR3 protein is one row after TCRdb ran MiXCR on the 5' RACE reads. Among a few hundred thousand distinct CDR3 sequences listed, approximately 15% were seen once. The rearrangement joins TRBV6-5 to TRBJ1-1, with TRBD1 matching over 7 bases. The specimen sequenced was PBMCs or a T cell subset sorted from them (not recorded which). The clonotype was recovered from a man aged 18 to 30 who had mild COVID-19 (a few samples of this study predate the infection). Cell type and time point are not known. The CDR3 DNA reads as TGTGCCAGCAGTTACACACAGGGGAGAGGGACTGAAGCTTTCTTT. Encoded protein: CASSYTQGRGTEAFF.